A single sample is the source of the 27 T cell receptor beta chains below, sequenced in a study of cytomegalovirus exposure and HLA in healthy donors. Here immunoSEQ multiplex PCR was the method, and the copy in TCRdb shows in-frame clones only, minus some. The sample carries roughly 100,000 clones, approximately 94% recorded once. Sequencing was performed on PBMCs. These receptors were obtained from a woman aged 18-29 years in good health and CMV-seronegative.

The chain couples TRBV6-5 to TRBJ2-2; 7 nucleotides align to TRBD2. Germline CDR1 and CDR2: MNHEY and SVGAGI. CDR3 length equals 15 residues. The J segment lost 5 bases and the V segment lost 1 base, leaving 4 bases of the junction unmatched. The CDR3 here is CASSYFASGTGELFF. CDR3 coding DNA: TGTGCCAGCAGTTACTTTGCTAGCGGAACCGGGGAGCTGTTTTTT.

The rearrangement joins TRBV19 to TRBJ2-1; D is ambiguous. Trimming removed 6 bases from V and 0 bases from J, with 6 bases in between. The CDR3 contains 13 residues. Germline V gene data show CDR1 as LNHDA and CDR2 as SQIVND (reference sequence). The CDR3 DNA reads TGTGCCAGTAGGGAGAGCTCCTACAATGAGCAGTTCTTC. Translated, it gives CASRESSYNEQFF.

This chain joins TRBV7-9 and TRBJ2-3; 9 nucleotides match TRBD2. This CDR3 region has 17 residues. V was pared by 5 bases and J by 7 bases, with 16 bases of the junction left unmatched. Per germline, CDR1 SEHNR and CDR2 FQNEAQ (reference sequence). The DNA of the CDR3 is TGTGCCAGCAGCCCCCGGGCGGCGGGGGGGCCGGCGAATACGCAGTATTTT. It encodes CASSPRAAGGPANTQYF.

The rearrangement joins TRBV5-6 to TRBJ1-1; possible D gene TRBD1, 5 bases. The CDR3 consists of 14 residues. Between the trimmed V and J ends, which lost 2 bases and 0 bases, there was a span of 8 bases. CDR1 and CDR2 (germline): SGHDT, YYEEEE. CDR3 DNA: TGTGCCAGCAGCTTAGACAGAGTGAACACTGAAGCTTTCTTT. It yields the protein CASSLDRVNTEAFF.

V and J are TRBV7-2 and TRBJ2-3, with TRBD1 identical over 7 bases. CDR3 size: 15 residues. The germline V gene encodes CDR1 SGHTA and CDR2 FQGNSA. With 5 bases clipped from V and 5 bases from J, the junction kept 10 bases outside the gene matches. CDR3 in DNA: TGTGCCAGCAGCCCACAGAACAGGGGATTAGATACGCAGTATTTT. Its translation: CASSPQNRGLDTQYF.

This sequence joins TRBV5-1 and TRBJ2-1; 14 bases are a match to TRBD2. This CDR3 has 17 residues. V trimming: 4 bases; J trimming: 7 bases; junction bases outside the gene matches: 10. The germline V gene encodes CDR1 SGHRS and CDR2 YFSETQ. The CDR3 DNA sequence: TGCGCCAGCAGCCTGGACCCGGGACTAGCGGGAGCAAATGAGCAGTTCTTC. This translates into CASSLDPGLAGANEQFF.

The chain is built from TRBV4-1 and TRBJ2-7; no reliable D call. The germline CDR1 and CDR2 sequences are MGHRA and YSYEKL. The CDR3 runs to 14 residues. Trimming pared 0 bases from V and 0 bases from J, leaving 6 bases between. In DNA form, the CDR3 reads TGCGCCAGCAGCCAAGAAGTCTACTCCTACGAGCAGTACTTC. This codes for CASSQEVYSYEQYF.

The chain recombines TRBV5-4 with TRBJ2-1; the match to TRBD2 covers 13 bases. The germline CDR1 and CDR2 sequences are SGHNT and YYREEE (reference sequence). The CDR3 contains 15 residues. V was clipped by 6 bases and J by 8 bases; unmatched bases: 8. CDR3 loop: CASTSGLAGDYEQFF. The CDR3 nucleotides are TGTGCCAGCACCAGCGGACTAGCGGGAGATTATGAGCAGTTCTTC.

The genes are TRBV5-1 and TRBJ2-5, with a possible D match to TRBD1 (5 bases). V was pared by 5 bases and J by 3 bases, with 8 bases between. This CDR3 has 12 residues. Germline values: CDR1 SGHRS, CDR2 YFSETQ. This CDR3 reads CASRQGEETQYF. The CDR3 nucleotides read TGCGCCAGCAGGCAGGGTGAAGAGACCCAGTACTTC.

This rearrangement joins TRBV7-9 to TRBJ1-1; D not certain. The CDR3 totals 11 residues. Germline CDR1 reads SEHNR; CDR2 reads FQNEAQ (reference sequence). The V and J ends lost 7 bases and 11 bases respectively, with 14 bases between them. The CDR3 protein is CASTRHPGAFF. The CDR3 coding sequence is TGTGCCAGCACGAGGCACCCCGGGGCTTTCTTT.

This rearrangement joins TRBV7-6 to TRBJ2-3; 7 positions agree with TRBD2. CDR1 and CDR2 (germline): SGHVS, FNYEAQ. The V gene end was trimmed by 5 bases and the J gene end by 0 bases; junction bases not matched to a gene: 5. This CDR3 has 15 residues. CDR3 nucleotides: TGTGCCAGCAGCCCCTTAGCGGGCAGCACAGATACGCAGTATTTT. It translates to CASSPLAGSTDTQYF. Filled out from reference TRBV7-6 and TRBJ2-3, the complete variable domain reads GAGVSQSPRYKVTKRGQDVALRCDPISGHVSLYWYRQALGQGPEFLTYFNYEAQQDKSGLPNDRFSAERPEGSISTLTIQRTEQRDSAMYRCASSPLAGSTDTQYFGPGTRLTVL.

The chain carries TRBV5-6 and TRBJ2-2; D perhaps matches TRBD2 (7 bases). V lost 2 bases to trimming and J lost 7 bases, with 12 bases between them. CDR1 is SGHDT and CDR2 is YYEEEE in the germline V gene. The CDR3 sequence is 14 residues long. CDR3 region: CASSFGGPDGELFF. Written as DNA, the CDR3 is TGTGCCAGCAGCTTCGGGGGGCCGGACGGGGAGCTGTTTTTT.

The DNA for the CDR3 is TGTGCCATCGGCAGGGGTCTTGAAGCTTTCTTT. Protein product: CAIGRGLEAFF. The chain joins TRBV10-3 to TRBJ1-1, with D possibly being TRBD1 (6 bases). Trimming pared 8 bases from V and 7 bases from J, leaving 11 bases between. This CDR3 contains 11 residues. The germline CDR1 and CDR2 sequences are ENHRY and SYGVKD.

The rearrangement joins TRBV7-9 to TRBJ2-2; TRBD2 aligns across 7 bases. This CDR3 is 15 amino acids long. Germline V gene lookup returns CDR1 SEHNR and CDR2 FQNEAQ (reference sequence). DNA for the CDR3: TGTGCAGCGGTAGCGGGCGGGAGCGGCACCGGGGAGCTGTTTTTT. Protein product: CAAVAGGSGTGELFF.

The chain has TRBV6-1 and TRBJ1-4, with 9 bases matching TRBD1. Germline V CDR1 and CDR2: MNHNS, SASEGT. The CDR3 covers 15 residues. V lost 2 bases to trimming and J lost 6 bases; unmatched junction nucleotides: 4. CDR3 amino acids: CASSEYRTGDEKLFF. The CDR3 nucleotides are TGTGCCAGCAGTGAATACCGGACAGGGGATGAAAAACTGTTTTTT.

The CDR3 reads CASGLPGGSGGNTIYF. The CDR3 coding sequence is TGTGCTAGTGGTTTGCCGGGTGGGAGCGGAGGAAACACCATATATTTT. The genes are TRBV12-5 and TRBJ1-3; no reliable D call. Germline CDR1 is LGHNT and CDR2 is FRNRAP. CDR3 length: 16 residues. Trimming removed 2 bases from V and 4 bases from J, with 15 bases in between.

The chain recombines TRBV7-9 with TRBJ1-1; 9 nucleotides match TRBD1. Germline V CDR1 and CDR2: SEHNR, FQNEAQ (reference sequence). The CDR3 runs to 14 residues. V shed 11 bases and J 5 bases; nucleotides not matched to a gene: 12. CDR3 coding DNA: TGTGCCGGCTGGGACAGGGTAAACACTACTGAAGCTTTCTTT. It specifies CAGWDRVNTTEAFF.

The chain carries TRBV4-3 and TRBJ2-7; 9 bases agree with TRBD1. CDR3 length equals 16 residues. After removal of 1 base from V and 2 bases from J, the junction contained 6 bases not matched to a gene. Germline lookup yields CDR1 LGHNA and CDR2 YSLEER. The CDR3 nucleotides are TGCGCCAGCAGCCAAGGCGCTTGGGACAGGGCCTACGAGCAGTACTTC. It yields the protein CASSQGAWDRAYEQYF.

This chain links TRBV10-3 with TRBJ2-7, with TRBD2 as a possible D gene (6 bases). This CDR3 is 14 amino acids long. Trimming stripped 0 bases from V and 6 bases from J, with 12 bases between. The germline V gene encodes CDR1 ENHRY and CDR2 SYGVKD. In DNA, the CDR3 is TGTGCCATCAGTGAGTCGGTCGGAGGGCGCGAGCAGTACTTC. This sequence encodes CAISESVGGREQYF.

The gene calls are TRBV19 and TRBJ1-4; D is perhaps TRBD1 (5 bases). This CDR3 is built from 16 residues. V was clipped by 4 bases and J by 4 bases, with 16 bases between them. Germline V gene sequence: CDR1 LNHDA, CDR2 SQIVND (reference sequence). The CDR3: CASSSIRAGGNEKLFF. CDR3 bases: TGTGCCAGTAGTAGCATCCGGGCCGGGGGTAATGAAAAACTGTTTTTT.

This clone has just one count. This chain joins TRBV19 and TRBJ2-7; no reliable D call. This CDR3 is built from 15 residues. The V and J ends lost 5 bases and 4 bases respectively, with 18 bases between them. CDR1 and CDR2 (germline): LNHDA, SQIVND (reference sequence). In DNA form, the CDR3 reads TGTGCCAGTAGTGGGTCTCGAGCCCCTAGGTACGAGCAGTACTTC. Its protein product is CASSGSRAPRYEQYF. The full variable domain, rest sourced from reference TRBV19 and TRBJ2-7, is DGGITQSPKYLFRKEGQNVTLSCEQNLNHDAMYWYRQDPGQGLRLIYYSQIVNDFQKGDIAEGYSVSREKKESFPLTVTSAQKNPTAFYLCASSGSRAPRYEQYFGPGTRLTVT.

The chain joins TRBV7-9 to TRBJ2-3; D is possibly TRBD2 (6 bases). CDR1 is SEHNR, CDR2 FQNEAQ, per germline (reference sequence). Trimming removed 2 bases from V and 6 bases from J, with 12 bases in between. The CDR3 sequence is 14 residues long. The CDR3 here is CASSLSSGADTQYF. The DNA of the CDR3 is TGTGCCAGCAGCTTAAGTTCGGGAGCGGATACGCAGTATTTT.

The rearrangement uses TRBV4-1 and TRBJ2-1, with a tentative D call TRBD2 (6 bases). V was pared by 0 bases and J by 5 bases, with 11 bases between. Germline CDR1 is MGHRA and CDR2 is YSYEKL. The CDR3 loop spans 15 amino acids. Here the CDR3 reads CASSQEGTLHNEQFF. The CDR3 bases are TGCGCCAGCAGCCAAGAAGGGACTCTTCACAATGAGCAGTTCTTC.

The chain employs TRBV19 and TRBJ1-5; D ambiguous. Germline CDR1 and CDR2: LNHDA and SQIVND (reference sequence). CDR3 length equals 13 residues. The V gene lost 8 bases and the J gene lost 4 bases, with 12 bases spanning the gap. The chain's CDR3 is CASCYQTNQPQHF. CDR3 nucleotide sequence: TGTGCCAGTTGTTATCAAACAAATCAGCCCCAGCATTTT.

Only one count was recorded for this clone. J is TRBJ1-2 and V is TRBV13; a weak D match, TRBD1 (5 bases). The germline CDR1 and CDR2 sequences are PRHDT and FYEKMQ (reference sequence). The CDR3 extends over 16 amino acids. V was pared by 3 bases and J by 0 bases, with 14 bases between. This CDR3 reads CASSLGRVMSNYGYTF. The CDR3 region has the DNA TGTGCCAGCAGCTTGGGCAGGGTAATGTCTAACTATGGCTACACCTTC.

This CDR3 is CSVEAKNYGYTF. CDR3 nucleotide sequence: TGCAGCGTTGAGGCAAAAAACTATGGCTACACCTTC. J is TRBJ1-2 and V is TRBV29-1, with D uncertain. V was cut by 3 bases and J by 2 bases, with 7 bases left in between. Germline values: CDR1 SQVTM, CDR2 ANQGSEA. The CDR3 has 12 residues.

The V and J genes are TRBV30 and TRBJ1-1, with D possibly TRBD1 on 6 matching bases. The CDR3 covers 13 residues. The germline V gene has CDR1 GTSNPN and CDR2 SVGIG (reference sequence). V was shortened by 1 base and J by 4 bases, with 10 bases between the two germline ends. CDR3 sequence reads: CAWSAGARTEAFF. CDR3 in DNA: TGTGCCTGGAGTGCAGGGGCACGCACTGAAGCTTTCTTT.